The 30 T cell receptor beta chains given below trace back to one sample, sequenced in a study of T cells in Graves' hyperthyroidism and ophthalmopathy (dated 2019 in TCRdb). The library was made by multiplex PCR. Sequencing instrument: Illumina HiSeq 2000. The TCR beta CDR3 regions were amplified from the RNA transcripts. For the first round of RT-PCR on the TCR CDR3, the HTBI primer set was used together with the Qiagen OneStep RT-PCR kit. TCRdb reworked the public reads: Q25 trimming with fastp, MiXCR clone assembly, productive beta chains retained. One record per CDR3 amino acid sequence lists the most common genes and DNA. The sample records hundreds of thousands of distinct CDR3 sequences, under 25% of which are singletons. The ten top clones hold 30% to 40% of the sample. Input material: blood. Receptor source: a man aged 30-40 years with Graves' ophthalmopathy.

The chain uses TRBV29-1 and TRBJ2-7; D is perhaps TRBD2 (6 bases). Germline V gene data show CDR1 as SQVTM and CDR2 as ANQGSEA. This CDR3 comprises 14 residues. V was cut by 6 bases and J by 2 bases, with 17 bases left in between. CDR3 in amino acids: CSVPGRRDPYEQYF. DNA for the CDR3: TGCAGCGTCCCCGGTCGGCGGGACCCCTACGAGCAGTACTTC.

The chain couples TRBV14 to TRBJ2-1, with 9 bases aligning to TRBD1. The CDR3 covers 16 residues. V lost 3 bases and J lost 0; bases outside the gene matches: 3. Germline CDR1 is SGHDN and CDR2 is FVKESK. Here the CDR3 DNA reads TGTGCCAGCAGCCAGCTGGGACAGGGCTCCTACAATGAGCAGTTCTTC. Protein product: CASSQLGQGSYNEQFF.

This clonotype was recorded at least ten times. The chain employs TRBV13 and TRBJ1-1; D gene uncertain. Per the germline V gene, CDR1 is PRHDT and CDR2 is FYEKMQ (reference sequence). V shed 5 bases and J shed 6 bases, with 7 bases lying between them. CDR3 length equals 11 residues. The CDR3 DNA reads as TGTGCCAGCAGCGCCCACCCTGAAGCTTTCTTT. Translated, it gives CASSAHPEAFF.

The chain recombines TRBV7-9 with TRBJ1-6, with a weak D call TRBD1 (6 bases). CDR1 and CDR2 (germline): SEHNR, FQNEAQ (reference sequence). The CDR3 runs 22 residues. V lost 5 bases and J 0 bases, leaving 29 bases between the germline ends. CDR3 amino acids: CASSPAGRPGHSSSSYNSPLHF. The CDR3 nucleotides read TGTGCCAGCAGCCCAGCCGGACGACCGGGACATTCGAGTAGCTCCTATAATTCACCCCTCCACTTT.

The rearrangement links TRBV5-4 to TRBJ2-7; D may correspond to TRBD1 or TRBD2 (6 bases each). The CDR3 length is 16 residues. CDR1 and CDR2 (germline): SGHNT, YYREEE (reference sequence). V dropped 0 bases and J dropped 1 base, with 14 bases sitting between them. CDR3 in DNA: TGTGCCAGCAGCTTGGCCAAGGGGGGCAAGTCCTACGAGCAGTACTTC. Translated: CASSLAKGGKSYEQYF.

The rearrangement uses TRBV3-1 and TRBJ2-7; 8 nucleotides align to TRBD2. The CDR3 runs 16 residues. The germline V gene has CDR1 LGHDT and CDR2 YNNKEL (reference sequence). V lost 0 bases and J lost 4; bases outside the gene matches: 8. The CDR3 DNA reads TGTGCCAGCAGCCAAGATCCCCCTAGCGGGCTATACGAGCAGTACTTC. This codes for CASSQDPPSGLYEQYF.

This clonotype was counted once. The CDR3 here is CASTPETSTDTQYF. CDR3 nucleotides: TGTGCCAGTACCCCTGAGACGAGCACAGATACGCAGTATTTT. The V and J genes are TRBV19 and TRBJ2-3; D is unresolved. The V gene lost 7 bases and the J gene lost 0 bases, with 11 bases spanning the gap. This CDR3 has 14 amino acids. CDR1 is LNHDA, CDR2 SQIVND, per germline (reference sequence).

There are many counts of this clonotype. The V and J genes are TRBV28 and TRBJ1-1; 8 positions agree with TRBD1. The CDR3 has 13 residues. CDR1 and CDR2 (germline): MDHEN, SYDVKM. V lost 5 bases, J lost 5 bases, and 4 bases stayed unmatched. CDR3 loop: CASSRTGSTEAFF. The CDR3 DNA sequence: TGTGCCAGCAGTCGGACAGGGTCGACTGAAGCTTTCTTT.

This clonotype was seen more than once but under ten times. The V call is TRBV6-1, the J call TRBJ1-1; D ambiguous. V lost 8 bases and J lost 2, with 3 bases in between. From germline, CDR1 is MNHNS and CDR2 SASEGT. This CDR3 spans 10 amino acids. The CDR3 DNA is TGTGCCAGCCTCAACACTGAAGCTTTCTTT. Residues: CASLNTEAFF.

This sequence joins TRBV7-2 and TRBJ2-2, with 7 positions matching TRBD1. Trimming at V came to 5 bases and at J to 4 bases, leaving 7 bases not matched to a gene. The CDR3 extends over 15 amino acids. Looked up from germline, CDR1 is SGHTA and CDR2 is FQGNSA. The CDR3 reads CASSVTGFGTGELFF. CDR3 in DNA: TGTGCCAGCAGCGTGACAGGGTTTGGCACCGGGGAGCTGTTTTTT.

Worth noting for this clonotype: Sequence at one end of the junction differs from germline and may be a read error. The J gene is TRBJ2-6, the V gene TRBV3-1; 9 bases line up with TRBD1. The CDR3 length is 19 residues. Germline CDR1 is LGHDT and CDR2 is YNNKEL (reference sequence). CDR3 protein: CASSPFTPTGGSGTNVLTF. In DNA form, the CDR3 reads TGTGCCAGCAGTCCCTTCACCCCGACAGGGGGGTCTGGGACCAACGTCCTGACTTTC.

This clonotype appeared a few times. The chain is built from TRBV28 and TRBJ2-7; weak D call: TRBD1 (5 bases). The CDR3 sequence is 12 residues long. Germline V gene data show CDR1 as MDHEN and CDR2 as SYDVKM. V was shortened by 5 bases and J by 7 bases, with 12 bases between the two germline ends. The CDR3 region is CASSGAYLEQYF. The CDR3 coding sequence is TGTGCCAGCAGTGGGGCCTATCTGGAGCAGTACTTC.

The gene calls are TRBV10-3 and TRBJ2-2, with TRBD2 as a possible D gene (5 bases). The CDR3 totals 15 residues. Between the trimmed V and J ends, which lost 4 bases and 3 bases, there was a span of 12 bases. Germline V gene lookup returns CDR1 ENHRY and CDR2 SYGVKD. CDR3 bases: TGTGCCATCAGTGGGACTGGCGCGGACACCGGGGAGCTGTTTTTT. This translates into CAISGTGADTGELFF.

The table lists this clonotype with many counts. The rearrangement joins TRBV20-1 to TRBJ2-1, with no clear D. Trimming shortened V by 3 bases and J by 8 bases, and 11 bases separated the two germline ends. Germline-derived CDR1 and CDR2 are DFQATT and SNEGSKA (reference sequence). There are 12 residues in the CDR3. The CDR3 reads CSASLGTHEQFF. DNA of the CDR3: TGCAGTGCTAGTCTAGGTACGCATGAGCAGTTCTTC.

This clonotype occurred many times. This chain links TRBV28 with TRBJ2-5; 9 bases are a match to TRBD2. In germline, CDR1 is MDHEN, CDR2 SYDVKM. There are 16 residues in the CDR3. V gave up 4 bases and J gave up 5 bases; unmatched junction bases: 11. CDR3 DNA sequence: TGTGCCAGCAGTTCCCGACTAGCGGATGTTCTGGAGACCCAGTACTTC. This gives the protein CASSSRLADVLETQYF.

This clonotype was seen just once. The chain joins TRBV5-1 to TRBJ2-7; 10 bases match TRBD2. The CDR3 totals 17 residues. V gave up 4 bases and J gave up 0 bases; unmatched junction bases: 10. CDR1 and CDR2 from the germline V gene are SGHRS and YFSETQ. Here the CDR3 DNA reads TGCGCCAGCAGCCGAGCGGGAGGGCCCCGATTCTCCTACGAGCAGTACTTC. Translating gives CASSRAGGPRFSYEQYF.

This clonotype turned up a few times. This chain uses TRBV4-1 with TRBJ2-7, with D unresolved. V lost 8 bases and J lost 0, with 14 bases in between. This CDR3 is 14 amino acids long. Germline V gene sequence: CDR1 MGHRA, CDR2 YSYEKL. DNA of the CDR3: TGCGCCAGCGGAAAGGCTGAAACCTCCTACGAGCAGTACTTC. Translation: CASGKAETSYEQYF.

The sample holds a few counts of this clonotype. V usage is TRBV5-1 and J usage is TRBJ1-3, with 7 bases fitting TRBD1. The CDR3 loop spans 15 amino acids. Germline V gives CDR1 SGHRS, CDR2 YFSETQ. Trimming cost V 4 bases and J 0 bases; bases outside gene matches: 4. This CDR3 is CASSEGQLSGNTIYF. For the CDR3, the DNA is TGCGCCAGCAGCGAGGGACAGCTCTCTGGAAACACCATATATTTT. Together with reference TRBV5-1 and TRBJ1-3, the CDR3 gives the full variable domain: KAGVTQTPRYLIKTRGQQVTLSCSPISGHRSVSWYQQTPGQGLQFLFEYFSETQRNKGNFPGRFSGRQFSNSRSEMNVSTLELGDSALYLCASSEGQLSGNTIYFGEGSWLTVV.

The rearrangement links TRBV5-4 to TRBJ2-1; a possible D gene is TRBD2 (5 bases). This CDR3 contains 16 residues. Looked up from germline, CDR1 is SGHNT and CDR2 is YYREEE (reference sequence). Trimming shortened V by 0 bases and J by 0 bases, and 10 bases separated the two germline ends. CDR3 in DNA: TGTGCCAGCAGCTTGGCCGGGGATTACTCCTACAATGAGCAGTTCTTC. Translated, it gives CASSLAGDYSYNEQFF.

V usage is TRBV27 and J usage is TRBJ2-1; 8 bases line up with TRBD2. The CDR3 length is 14 residues. After removal of 5 bases from V and 3 bases from J, the junction contained 3 bases not matched to a gene. The germline V gene has CDR1 MNHEY and CDR2 SMNVEV (reference sequence). The DNA of the CDR3 is TGTGCCAGCAGTGGAGCGGGAGTCTACAATGAGCAGTTCTTC. Translating gives CASSGAGVYNEQFF.

This clonotype was counted a few times. The chain uses TRBV29-1 and TRBJ2-2; 7 bases are shared with TRBD1. CDR3 length equals 12 residues. Trimming cost V 3 bases and J 6 bases; bases outside gene matches: 1. Germline V gene data show CDR1 as SQVTM and CDR2 as ANQGSEA. The CDR3 region has the DNA TGCAGCGTTGACCAGGGGGCCGGGGAGCTGTTTTTT. Translated: CSVDQGAGELFF.

This clonotype was detected ten times or more. The V and J genes are TRBV11-2 and TRBJ2-5, with 7 bases aligning to TRBD1. The V and J ends lost 5 bases and 5 bases, in that order; junction bases with no gene match: 20. This CDR3 has 18 residues. The germline gives CDR1 SGHAT, CDR2 FQNNGV. The CDR3 nucleotides are TGTGCCAGCAGCCTACGGGTAAAGCTGAGGGGGCGAGTTGAGACCCAGTACTTC. Its protein product is CASSLRVKLRGRVETQYF.

This clonotype was seen more than once but under ten times. V is TRBV12-3 or TRBV12-4 and J is TRBJ2-2, with D uncertain. Trimming took 3 bases from V and 0 from J, leaving 5 bases between them. The CDR3 has 14 residues. CDR3 residues: CASSFEPNTGELFF. Written as DNA, the CDR3 is TGTGCCAGCAGTTTTGAACCGAACACCGGGGAGCTGTTTTTT.

The chain recombines TRBV19 with TRBJ2-3; maybe TRBD2 (7 bases). This CDR3 is built from 17 residues. Germline loops: CDR1 LNHDA, CDR2 SQIVND (reference sequence). The V end lost 4 bases, the J end lost 2 bases, and 19 bases lay between the germline ends. As DNA, the CDR3 is TGTGCCAGTAGTAAGGGGGAGGGGCGGGGAAACACAGATACGCAGTATTTT. Protein sequence: CASSKGEGRGNTDTQYF. The full variable domain, in which reference TRBV19 and TRBJ2-3 provide the parts outside the CDR3, is DGGITQSPKYLFRKEGQNVTLSCEQNLNHDAMYWYRQDPGQGLRLIYYSQIVNDFQKGDIAEGYSVSREKKESFPLTVTSAQKNPTAFYLCASSKGEGRGNTDTQYFGPGTRLTVL.

This rearrangement joins TRBV28 to TRBJ1-2; D is unclear. This CDR3 is 15 amino acids long. Trimming removed 3 bases from V and 4 bases from J, with 15 bases in between. CDR1 and CDR2 (germline): MDHEN, SYDVKM. As DNA, the CDR3 is TGTGCCAGCAGTTTCCTCCAGCGAGCGCGCTATGGCTACACCTTC. It codes for CASSFLQRARYGYTF.

This clonotype was seen a handful of times. The genes are TRBV9 and TRBJ2-1; TRBD2 aligns across 10 bases. From germline, CDR1 is SGDLS and CDR2 YYNGEE. This CDR3 spans 15 amino acids. J was trimmed by 10 bases and V by 4 bases; bases with no gene match: 11. CDR3 nucleotides: TGTGCCAGCAGCCTTAACCTAGCGGGAGTAAGAGAGCAGTTCTTC. Protein: CASSLNLAGVREQFF.

In this sample, this clonotype turned up a few times. The rearrangement links TRBV29-1 to TRBJ2-5; 8 bases align to TRBD1. The V gene's germline CDR1 is SQVTM and CDR2 ANQGSEA. Trimming at V came to 6 bases and at J to 4 bases, leaving 7 bases not matched to a gene. The CDR3 is 13 amino acids. CDR3 sequence: CSVQGADRETQYF. In nucleotides, the CDR3 is TGCAGCGTCCAGGGGGCTGATCGAGAGACCCAGTACTTC. The variable domain in full, completed from reference TRBV29-1 and TRBJ2-5, reads SAVISQKPSRDICQRGTSLTIQCQVDSQVTMMFWYRQQPGQSLTLIATANQGSEATYESGFVIDKFPISRPNLTFSTLTVSNMSPEDSSIYLCSVQGADRETQYFGPGTRLLVL.

The rearrangement joins TRBV7-9 to TRBJ2-3; D not certain. This CDR3 spans 11 amino acids. The germline V gene encodes CDR1 SEHNR and CDR2 FQNEAQ (reference sequence). Trimming removed 7 bases from V and 6 bases from J, with 8 bases in between. CDR3 amino acids: CASTFGDTQYF. The CDR3 coding sequence is TGTGCCAGCACCTTCGGTGATACGCAGTATTTT.

The chain employs TRBV6-2 or TRBV6-3 and TRBJ2-1, with D possibly TRBD2 on 6 matching bases. With 4 bases removed from V and 0 bases from J, the gap between germline ends came to 13 bases. The CDR3 extends over 16 amino acids. Germline-derived CDR1 and CDR2 are MNHEY and SVGEGT. For the CDR3, the DNA is TGTGCCAGCAGTTTGCTAGCGCCAAGCTCCTACAATGAGCAGTTCTTC. This sequence encodes CASSLLAPSSYNEQFF.

At least ten counts were recorded for this clonotype. The V and J genes are TRBV27 and TRBJ2-1, with 8 positions matching TRBD2. J lost 8 bases, V lost 7 bases, and 13 bases had no gene match. The CDR3 loop spans 15 amino acids. Germline lookup yields CDR1 MNHEY and CDR2 SMNVEV (reference sequence). The CDR3 DNA follows: TGTGCCAGCACCCTAAGGAGCGGGAGTTTCTATGAGCAGTTCTTC. Protein sequence: CASTLRSGSFYEQFF.